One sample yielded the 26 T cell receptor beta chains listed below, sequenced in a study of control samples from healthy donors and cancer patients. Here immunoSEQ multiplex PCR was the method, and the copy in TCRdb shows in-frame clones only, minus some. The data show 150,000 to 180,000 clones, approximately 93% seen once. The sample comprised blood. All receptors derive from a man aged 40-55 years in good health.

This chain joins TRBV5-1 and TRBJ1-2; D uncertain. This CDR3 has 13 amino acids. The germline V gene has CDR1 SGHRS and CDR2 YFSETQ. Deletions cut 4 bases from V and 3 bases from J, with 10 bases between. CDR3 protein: CASSPRLDYGYTF. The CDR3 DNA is TGCGCCAGCAGCCCCAGGCTGGACTATGGCTACACCTTC.

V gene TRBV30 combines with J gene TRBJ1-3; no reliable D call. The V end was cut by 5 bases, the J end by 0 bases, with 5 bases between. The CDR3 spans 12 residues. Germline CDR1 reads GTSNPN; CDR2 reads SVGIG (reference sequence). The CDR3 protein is CAWSYSGNTIYF. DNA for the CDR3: TGTGCCTGGTCGTACTCTGGAAACACCATATATTTT. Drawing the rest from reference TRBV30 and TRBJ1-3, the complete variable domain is SQTIHQWPATLVQPVGSPLSLECTVEGTSNPNLYWYRQAAGRGLQLLFYSVGIGQISSEVPQNLSASRPQDRQFILSSKKLLLSDSGFYLCAWSYSGNTIYFGEGSWLTVV.

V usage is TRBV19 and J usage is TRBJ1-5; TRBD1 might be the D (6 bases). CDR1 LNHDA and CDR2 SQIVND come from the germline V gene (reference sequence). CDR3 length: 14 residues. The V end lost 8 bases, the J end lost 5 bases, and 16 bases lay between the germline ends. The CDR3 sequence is CASQFRGAHQPQHF. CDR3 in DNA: TGTGCCAGTCAGTTTCGGGGGGCGCATCAGCCCCAGCATTTT. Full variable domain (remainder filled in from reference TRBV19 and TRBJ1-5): DGGITQSPKYLFRKEGQNVTLSCEQNLNHDAMYWYRQDPGQGLRLIYYSQIVNDFQKGDIAEGYSVSREKKESFPLTVTSAQKNPTAFYLCASQFRGAHQPQHFGDGTRLSIL.

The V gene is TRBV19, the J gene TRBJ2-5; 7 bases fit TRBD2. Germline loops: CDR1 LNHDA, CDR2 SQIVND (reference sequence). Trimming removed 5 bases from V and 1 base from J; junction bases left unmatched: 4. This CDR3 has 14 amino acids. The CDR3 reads CASSPTSVQETQYF. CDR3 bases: TGTGCCAGTAGTCCTACTAGCGTCCAAGAGACCCAGTACTTC.

DNA for the CDR3: TGCGCCAGCAGCTTGGCTAGTTTGGACAGGAACTATGGCTACACCTTC. This sequence encodes CASSLASLDRNYGYTF. The rearrangement links TRBV5-1 to TRBJ1-2; 7 bases map to TRBD1. The germline V gene has CDR1 SGHRS and CDR2 YFSETQ. The CDR3 has 16 residues. V was clipped by 0 bases and J by 2 bases; unmatched bases: 7.

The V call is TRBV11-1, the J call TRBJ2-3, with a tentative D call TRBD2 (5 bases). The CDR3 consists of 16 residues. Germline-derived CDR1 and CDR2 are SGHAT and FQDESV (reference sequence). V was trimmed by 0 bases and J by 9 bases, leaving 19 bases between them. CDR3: CASSLARNQERRTQYF. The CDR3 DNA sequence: TGTGCCAGCAGCTTAGCGCGGAACCAGGAGCGGAGGACGCAGTATTTT.

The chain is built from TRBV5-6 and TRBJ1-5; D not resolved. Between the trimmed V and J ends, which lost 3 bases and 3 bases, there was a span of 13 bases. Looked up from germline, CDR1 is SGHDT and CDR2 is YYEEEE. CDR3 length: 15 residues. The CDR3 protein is CASSSEDKPNQPQHF. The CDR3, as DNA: TGTGCCAGCAGCTCGGAGGATAAGCCCAATCAGCCCCAGCATTTT. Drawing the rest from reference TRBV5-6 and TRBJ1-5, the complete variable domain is DAGVTQSPTHLIKTRGQQVTLRCSPKSGHDTVSWYQQALGQGPQFIFQYYEEEERQRGNFPDRFSGHQFPNYSSELNVNALLLGDSALYLCASSSEDKPNQPQHFGDGTRLSIL.

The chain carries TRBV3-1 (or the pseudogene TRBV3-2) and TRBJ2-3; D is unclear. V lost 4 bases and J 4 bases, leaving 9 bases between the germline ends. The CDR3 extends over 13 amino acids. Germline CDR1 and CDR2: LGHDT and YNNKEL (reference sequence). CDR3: CASSLTQADTQYF. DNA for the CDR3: TGTGCCAGCAGCCTAACCCAGGCAGATACGCAGTATTTT.

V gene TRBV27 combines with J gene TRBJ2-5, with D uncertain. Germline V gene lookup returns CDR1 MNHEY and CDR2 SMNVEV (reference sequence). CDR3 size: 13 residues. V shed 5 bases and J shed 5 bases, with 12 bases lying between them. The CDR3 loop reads CASSGYPVETQYF. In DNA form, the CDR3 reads TGTGCCAGCAGTGGGTACCCAGTGGAGACCCAGTACTTC.

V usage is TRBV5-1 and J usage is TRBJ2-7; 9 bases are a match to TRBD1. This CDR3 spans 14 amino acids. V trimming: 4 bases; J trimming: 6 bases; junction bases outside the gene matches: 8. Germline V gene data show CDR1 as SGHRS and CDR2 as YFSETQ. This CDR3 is CASSTAGQGTEQYF. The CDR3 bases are TGCGCCAGCAGCACGGCGGGACAGGGAACCGAGCAGTACTTC.

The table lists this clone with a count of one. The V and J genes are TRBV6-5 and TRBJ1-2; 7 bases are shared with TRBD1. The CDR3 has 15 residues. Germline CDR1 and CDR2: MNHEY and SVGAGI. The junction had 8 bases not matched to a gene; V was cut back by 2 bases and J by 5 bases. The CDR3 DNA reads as TGTGCCAGCAGTTACGACAGGGACGTGCGGTATGGCTACACCTTC. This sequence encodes CASSYDRDVRYGYTF.

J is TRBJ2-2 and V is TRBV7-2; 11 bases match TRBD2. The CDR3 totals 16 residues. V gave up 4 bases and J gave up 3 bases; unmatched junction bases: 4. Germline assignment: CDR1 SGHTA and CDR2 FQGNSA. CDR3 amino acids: CASSSTSGGYTGELFF. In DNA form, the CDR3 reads TGTGCCAGCAGCTCCACTAGCGGGGGATACACCGGGGAGCTGTTTTTT.

The chain's CDR3 is CASSLLLAGGITGELFF. The CDR3 nucleotides are TGCGCCAGCAGCTTATTACTAGCGGGGGGCATCACCGGGGAGCTGTTTTTT. The chain links TRBV5-1 to TRBJ2-2; 12 bases are shared with TRBD2. Germline CDR1 SGHRS, CDR2 YFSETQ. The CDR3 has 17 residues. Germline trimming cut 2 bases from V and 4 bases from J; bases unmatched to any gene: 6.

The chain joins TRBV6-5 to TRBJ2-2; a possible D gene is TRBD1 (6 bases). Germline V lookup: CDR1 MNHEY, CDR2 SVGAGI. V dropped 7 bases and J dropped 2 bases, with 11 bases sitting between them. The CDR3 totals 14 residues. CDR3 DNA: TGTGCCAGCAAGAACAGGGTAAACACCGGGGAGCTGTTTTTT. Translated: CASKNRVNTGELFF.

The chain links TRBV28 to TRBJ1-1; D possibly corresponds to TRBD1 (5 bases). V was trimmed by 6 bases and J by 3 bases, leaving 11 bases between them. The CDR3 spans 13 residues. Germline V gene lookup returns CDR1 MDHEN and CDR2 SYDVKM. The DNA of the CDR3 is TGTGCCAGCAGCAGAACACAGGACACTGAAGCTTTCTTT. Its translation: CASSRTQDTEAFF.

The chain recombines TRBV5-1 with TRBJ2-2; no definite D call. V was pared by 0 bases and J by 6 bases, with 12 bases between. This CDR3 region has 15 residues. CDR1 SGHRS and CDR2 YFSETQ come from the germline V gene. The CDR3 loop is CASSLGGVGSGELFF. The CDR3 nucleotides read TGCGCCAGCAGCTTGGGTGGAGTAGGGTCCGGGGAGCTGTTTTTT.

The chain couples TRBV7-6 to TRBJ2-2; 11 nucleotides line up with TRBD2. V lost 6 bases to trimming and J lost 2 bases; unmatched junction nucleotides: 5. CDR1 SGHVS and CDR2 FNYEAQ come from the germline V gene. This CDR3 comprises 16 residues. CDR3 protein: CASSPLAGGNTGELFF. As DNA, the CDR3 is TGTGCCAGCAGTCCTCTAGCGGGGGGTAACACCGGGGAGCTGTTTTTT.

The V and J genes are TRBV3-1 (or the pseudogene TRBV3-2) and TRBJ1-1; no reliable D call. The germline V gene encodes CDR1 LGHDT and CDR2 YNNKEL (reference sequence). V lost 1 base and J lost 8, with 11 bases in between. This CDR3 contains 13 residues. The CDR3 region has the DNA TGTGCCAGCAGCCAAGGTTGGGCTACGGAAGCTTTCTTT. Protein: CASSQGWATEAFF.

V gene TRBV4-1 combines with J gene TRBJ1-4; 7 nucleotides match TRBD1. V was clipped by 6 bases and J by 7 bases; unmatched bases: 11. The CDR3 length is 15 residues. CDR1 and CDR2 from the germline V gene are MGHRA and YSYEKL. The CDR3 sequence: CASRYTGARSEKLFF. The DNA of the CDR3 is TGCGCCAGCAGGTACACAGGGGCGAGGAGTGAAAAACTGTTTTTT.

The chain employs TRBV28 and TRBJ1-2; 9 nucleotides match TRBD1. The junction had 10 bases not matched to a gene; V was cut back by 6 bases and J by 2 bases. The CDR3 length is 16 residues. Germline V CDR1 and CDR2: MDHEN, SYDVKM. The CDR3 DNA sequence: TGTGCCAGCAGCCTGCCCCCGGGACAGGGAAACTATGGCTACACCTTC. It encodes CASSLPPGQGNYGYTF.

The CDR3 DNA follows: TGTGCCTGGAGTCACAGGACCTCTAACTATGGCTACACCTTC. This sequence encodes CAWSHRTSNYGYTF. The chain combines TRBV30 with TRBJ1-2, with D perhaps matching TRBD1 (5 bases). The germline V and J ends were trimmed by 2 bases and 0 bases, with 10 bases remaining between them. CDR1 is GTSNPN and CDR2 is SVGIG in the germline V gene (reference sequence). This CDR3 region has 14 residues.

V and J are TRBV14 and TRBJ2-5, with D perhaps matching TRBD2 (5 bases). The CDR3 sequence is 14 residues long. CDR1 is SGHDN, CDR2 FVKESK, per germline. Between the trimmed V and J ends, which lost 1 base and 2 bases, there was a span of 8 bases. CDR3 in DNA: TGTGCCAGCAGCCAAGGCTGGAGGCAAGAGACCCAGTACTTC. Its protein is CASSQGWRQETQYF.

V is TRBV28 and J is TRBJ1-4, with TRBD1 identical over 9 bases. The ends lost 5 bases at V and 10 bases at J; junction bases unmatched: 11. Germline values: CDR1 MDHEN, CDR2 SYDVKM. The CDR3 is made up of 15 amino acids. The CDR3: CASSLRDRVLGKLFF. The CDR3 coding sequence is TGTGCCAGCAGTCTCCGGGACAGGGTCTTAGGAAAACTGTTTTTT.

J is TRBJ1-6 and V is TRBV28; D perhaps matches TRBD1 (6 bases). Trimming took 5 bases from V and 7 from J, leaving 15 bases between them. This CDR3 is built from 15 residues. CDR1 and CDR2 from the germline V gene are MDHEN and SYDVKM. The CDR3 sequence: CASSPPHGTNSPLHF. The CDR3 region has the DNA TGTGCCAGCAGTCCACCGCACGGGACAAATTCACCCCTCCACTTT.

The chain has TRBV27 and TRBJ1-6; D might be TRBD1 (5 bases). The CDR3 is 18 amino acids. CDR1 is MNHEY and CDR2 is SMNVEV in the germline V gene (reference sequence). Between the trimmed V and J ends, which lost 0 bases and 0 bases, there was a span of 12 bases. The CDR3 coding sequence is TGTGCCAGCAGTTTATCGGGGCGGGGGAGCTCCTATAATTCACCCCTCCACTTT. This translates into CASSLSGRGSSYNSPLHF.

The CDR3 loop is CATRADRGNSYEQYF. The CDR3 coding sequence is TGTGCCACCCGAGCCGACAGGGGAAACTCCTACGAGCAGTACTTC. The chain joins TRBV10-3 to TRBJ2-7, with TRBD1 identical over 8 bases. Germline V gives CDR1 ENHRY, CDR2 SYGVKD. J was trimmed by 0 bases and V by 10 bases; bases with no gene match: 11. The CDR3 is 15 amino acids.